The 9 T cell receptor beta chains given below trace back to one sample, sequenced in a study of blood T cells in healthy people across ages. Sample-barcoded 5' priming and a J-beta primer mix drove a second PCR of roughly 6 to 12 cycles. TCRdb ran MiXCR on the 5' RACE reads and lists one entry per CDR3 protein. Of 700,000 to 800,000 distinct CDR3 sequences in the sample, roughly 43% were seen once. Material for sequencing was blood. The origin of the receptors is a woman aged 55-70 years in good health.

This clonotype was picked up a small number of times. CDR3 nucleotide sequence: TGCGCCAGCACCCCGGGACCGGTAACAGATACGCAGTATTTT. This translates into CASTPGPVTDTQYF. The chain employs TRBV5-1 and TRBJ2-3; D is perhaps TRBD1 or TRBD2 (5 bases each). CDR1 and CDR2 from the germline V gene are SGHRS and YFSETQ. The CDR3 loop spans 14 amino acids. With 6 bases removed from V and 3 bases from J, the gap between germline ends came to 14 bases.

The CDR3 DNA reads as TGTGCCTGGAGTGTGGCGGATCGGGTCCCAAATCAGCCCCAGCATTTT. This translates into CAWSVADRVPNQPQHF. The chain employs TRBV30 and TRBJ1-5; unclear D gene. V lost 0 bases and J 4 bases, leaving 16 bases between the germline ends. The CDR3 is 16 amino acids. CDR1 is GTSNPN, CDR2 SVGIG, per germline (reference sequence).

CDR3: CSEDRGGYNSPLHF. CDR3 nucleotides: TGCAGCGAGGACAGGGGGGGCTATAATTCACCCCTCCACTTT. The rearrangement links TRBV29-1 to TRBJ1-6; 10 bases are a match to TRBD1. The CDR3 length is 14 residues. Germline V gives CDR1 SQVTM, CDR2 ANQGSEA. The J segment lost 3 bases and the V segment lost 7 bases, leaving 3 bases of the junction unmatched. Filled out from reference TRBV29-1 and TRBJ1-6, the complete variable domain reads SAVISQKPSRDICQRGTSLTIQCQVDSQVTMMFWYRQQPGQSLTLIATANQGSEATYESGFVIDKFPISRPNLTFSTLTVSNMSPEDSSIYLCSEDRGGYNSPLHFGNGTRLTVT.

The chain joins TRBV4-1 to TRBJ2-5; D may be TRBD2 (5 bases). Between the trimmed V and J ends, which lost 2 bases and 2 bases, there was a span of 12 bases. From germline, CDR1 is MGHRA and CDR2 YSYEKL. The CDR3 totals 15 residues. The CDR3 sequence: CASSQRLSGQETQYF. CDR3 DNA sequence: TGCGCCAGCAGCCAAAGGCTGTCGGGGCAAGAGACCCAGTACTTC.

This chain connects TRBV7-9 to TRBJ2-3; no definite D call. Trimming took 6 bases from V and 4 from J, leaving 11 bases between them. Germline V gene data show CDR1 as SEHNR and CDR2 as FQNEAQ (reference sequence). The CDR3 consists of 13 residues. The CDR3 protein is CASRPQSADTQYF. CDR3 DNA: TGTGCCAGCAGGCCCCAGTCGGCAGATACGCAGTATTTT.

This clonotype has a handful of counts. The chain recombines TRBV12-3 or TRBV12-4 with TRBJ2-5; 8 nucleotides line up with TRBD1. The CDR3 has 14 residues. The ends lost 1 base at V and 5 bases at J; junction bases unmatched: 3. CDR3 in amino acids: CASSLGTGWETQYF. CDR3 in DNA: TGTGCCAGCAGTTTAGGGACAGGGTGGGAGACCCAGTACTTC.

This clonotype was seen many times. In DNA form, the CDR3 reads TGCAGCGTTGTCCCGGGGGTGGAGACCCAGTACTTC. Translating it yields CSVVPGVETQYF. This chain links TRBV29-1 with TRBJ2-5, with D perhaps matching TRBD2 (6 bases). The germline V and J ends were trimmed by 4 bases and 5 bases, with 11 bases remaining between them. CDR1 and CDR2 (germline): SQVTM, ANQGSEA. This CDR3 is 12 amino acids long.

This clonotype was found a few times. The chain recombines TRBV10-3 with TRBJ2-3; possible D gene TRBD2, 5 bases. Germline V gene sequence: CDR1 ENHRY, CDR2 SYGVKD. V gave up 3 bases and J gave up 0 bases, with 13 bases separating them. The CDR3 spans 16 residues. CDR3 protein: CAISEGSGLSTDTQYF. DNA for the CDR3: TGTGCCATCAGTGAAGGGAGCGGTCTAAGCACAGATACGCAGTATTTT.

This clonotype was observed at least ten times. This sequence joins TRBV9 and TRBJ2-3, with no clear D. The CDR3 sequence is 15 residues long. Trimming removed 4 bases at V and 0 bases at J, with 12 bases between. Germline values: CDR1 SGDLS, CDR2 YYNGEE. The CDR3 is CASSISSSSTDTQYF. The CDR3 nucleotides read TGTGCCAGCAGCATTAGCAGTTCTAGCACAGATACGCAGTATTTT.